A selection of T cell receptor beta chains follows, all from one sample in a study of shared clonotypes between healthy human individuals. The table came from immunoSEQ multiplex PCR; TCRdb's copy has only in-frame clones and leaves some out. The sample lists under 2,500,000 clones; approximately 94% were seen once. What was sequenced was naive CD4+ T cells sorted from blood. All receptors derive from a man younger than 30 in good health. CDR3s include the opening cysteine and the closing phenylalanine or tryptophan. D genes are given only for firm matches. Rows may omit the clone size; those that give it use once, few, many or a size class.

V: TRBV10-3; size: NA; length: 16; J: TRBJ1-2; D: NA; DNA: TGTGCCATCAGTGAGTCGACATCGGCAAGCCAATATGGCTACACCTTC; CDR3: CAISESTSASQYGYTF
V: TRBV10-3; size: NA; length: 13; J: TRBJ2-5; D: NA; DNA: TGTGCCATCAGCGCGGGTGGTCAAGAGACCCAGTACTTC; CDR3: CAISAGGQETQYF
V: TRBV5-5; size: NA; length: 15; J: TRBJ1-1; D: NA; DNA: TGTGCCAGCAGCTTCTCCGGGACAAAGAACACTGAAGCTTTCTTT; CDR3: CASSFSGTKNTEAFF
V: TRBV7-2; size: NA; length: 15; J: TRBJ2-6; D: NA; DNA: TGTGCCAGCAGCTTAGCCTCTCCTGGGGCCAACGTCCTGACTTTC; CDR3: CASSLASPGANVLTF
V: TRBV7-2; size: NA; length: 13; J: TRBJ2-7; D: TRBD1; DNA: TGTGCCAGCCACGGGACAGCCTCCTACGAGCAGTACTTC; CDR3: CASHGTASYEQYF
V: TRBV19; size: NA; length: 14; J: TRBJ1-1; D: NA; DNA: TGTGCCAGTAGGAGCGAGGGGTCTCACACTGAAGCTTTCTTT; CDR3: CASRSEGSHTEAFF
V: TRBV11-2; size: once; length: 15; J: TRBJ2-1; D: TRBD1; DNA: TGTGCCAGCAGCTTGTCCGGGACAGGGGGTTCGATGCAGTTCTTC; CDR3: CASSLSGTGGSMQFF
V: TRBV6-5; size: NA; length: 15; J: TRBJ2-7; D: TRBD2; DNA: TGTGCCAGCAGGCAGGGACTAGCGGCTTTCTACGAGCAGTACTTC; CDR3: CASRQGLAAFYEQYF
V: TRBV18; size: NA; length: 15; J: TRBJ1-5; D: NA; DNA: TGTGCCAGCTCACCGGAGACAGGCGGCAATCAGCCCCAGCATTTT; CDR3: CASSPETGGNQPQHF
V: TRBV6-1; size: NA; length: 13; J: TRBJ1-2; D: TRBD1; DNA: TGTGCCAGCAGTGGGGGGACAGTATATGGCTACACCTTC; CDR3: CASSGGTVYGYTF
V: TRBV11-2; size: NA; length: 12; J: TRBJ1-1; D: NA; DNA: TGTGCCAGCAGCTTAGATGGCCTTGAAGCTTTCTTT; CDR3: CASSLDGLEAFF
V: TRBV7-2; size: NA; length: 14; J: TRBJ2-5; D: TRBD2; DNA: TGTGCCAGCAGGCTCGGGACTACCCAAGAGACCCAGTACTTC; CDR3: CASRLGTTQETQYF
V: TRBV18; size: NA; length: 15; J: TRBJ1-4; D: TRBD1; DNA: TGTGCCAGCTCACCCTCGACAGGGACGGCTGAAAAACTGTTTTTT; CDR3: CASSPSTGTAEKLFF
V: TRBV30; size: NA; length: 15; J: TRBJ1-4; D: NA; DNA: TGTGCCTGGAGTGTACTGAGTGGCTCTAATGAAAAACTGTTTTTT; CDR3: CAWSVLSGSNEKLFF
V: TRBV6-5; size: NA; length: 12; J: TRBJ2-7; D: NA; DNA: TGTGCCAGCAGTTACTCTTATTTGGAGCAGTACTTC; CDR3: CASSYSYLEQYF
V: TRBV7-3; size: NA; length: 15; J: TRBJ1-6; D: NA; DNA: TGTGCCAGCAGCTTAACAGGGCCATCGGGCGCACCCCTCCACTTT; CDR3: CASSLTGPSGAPLHF
V: TRBV6-6; size: NA; length: 15; J: TRBJ2-3; D: TRBD2; DNA: TGTGCCAGCAGTTACGGCGGGGGGAGGGGAGATACGCAGTATTTT; CDR3: CASSYGGGRGDTQYF
V: TRBV5-6; size: NA; length: 13; J: TRBJ2-7; D: NA; DNA: TGTGCCAGCACCCTGGGGGGCGCCTACGAGCAGTACTTC; CDR3: CASTLGGAYEQYF
V: TRBV6-1; size: NA; length: 15; J: TRBJ2-5; D: NA; DNA: TGTGCCAGCAGTGAACTTCGGCTTCAATCGGAGACCCAGTACTTC; CDR3: CASSELRLQSETQYF
V: TRBV29-1; size: NA; length: 12; J: TRBJ2-1; D: NA; DNA: TGCAGCGCTGTGACCCAGACCAATGAGCAGTTCTTC; CDR3: CSAVTQTNEQFF
V: TRBV5-1; size: NA; length: 15; J: TRBJ1-4; D: TRBD1; DNA: TGCGCCAGCAGCTCGCAGACAGGGACTAATGAAAAACTGTTTTTT; CDR3: CASSSQTGTNEKLFF
V: TRBV10-3; size: NA; length: 16; J: TRBJ2-1; D: NA; DNA: TGTGCCATCAGTGAAGGGGGAGGGCTATCCTACAATGAGCAGTTCTTC; CDR3: CAISEGGGLSYNEQFF
V: TRBV27; size: once; length: 17; J: TRBJ2-7; D: TRBD2; DNA: TGTGCCAGCAGTTCCCGACCGACTAGCGGGGGCGACTACGAGCAGTACTTC; CDR3: CASSSRPTSGGDYEQYF
V: TRBV6-4; size: NA; length: 14; J: TRBJ1-2; D: NA; DNA: TGTGCCAGCAGTGTAACCGGGACATCGGGGGGCTACACCTTC; CDR3: CASSVTGTSGGYTF
V: TRBV6-4; size: NA; length: 13; J: TRBJ2-7; D: NA; DNA: TGTGCCAGCAGTGAGCACGCCCACTACGAGCAGTACTTC; CDR3: CASSEHAHYEQYF
V: TRBV19; size: NA; length: 12; J: TRBJ2-2; D: NA; DNA: TGTGCCAGTAGTAGCGCCACCGGGGAGCTGTTTTTT; CDR3: CASSSATGELFF
V: TRBV7-9; size: once; length: 16; J: TRBJ1-5; D: TRBD1; DNA: TGTGCCAGCAGCTTAGGGGACGGGACAGCCAATCAGCCCCAGCATTTT; CDR3: CASSLGDGTANQPQHF
V: TRBV21-1; size: NA; length: 15; J: TRBJ2-5; D: NA; DNA: TGTGCCAGCAGCAAAGGGTGTTCCACTCAAGAGACCCAGTACTTC; CDR3: CASSKGCSTQETQYF
V: TRBV30; size: NA; length: 14; J: TRBJ1-2; D: TRBD1; DNA: TGTGCCTGTTACGGACAGGGGAATAACTATGGCTACACCTTC; CDR3: CACYGQGNNYGYTF
V: TRBV28; size: NA; length: 17; J: TRBJ2-7; D: TRBD2; DNA: TGTGCCAGCAGTTTACTTTTAGGGACTAGCGGTTACCACGAGCAGTACTTC; CDR3: CASSLLLGTSGYHEQYF
V: TRBV9; size: NA; length: 15; J: TRBJ1-1; D: NA; DNA: TGTGCCAGCAGCCCCCGTTTATCTCTGAACACTGAAGCTTTCTTT; CDR3: CASSPRLSLNTEAFF
V: TRBV19; size: NA; length: 17; J: TRBJ1-5; D: TRBD1; DNA: TGTGCCAGTAGTATAGGGGACAGGGATTATAGCGGGCAGCCCCAGCATTTT; CDR3: CASSIGDRDYSGQPQHF
V: TRBV19; size: NA; length: 13; J: TRBJ2-5; D: NA; DNA: TGTGCCAGTTCACCACAGGGGGGGGAGACCCAGTACTTC; CDR3: CASSPQGGETQYF
V: TRBV28; size: NA; length: 16; J: TRBJ1-6; D: NA; DNA: TGTGCCAGCAGCCTCGGGGGACTCCCTGATAATTCACCCCTCCACTTT; CDR3: CASSLGGLPDNSPLHF
V: TRBV6-5; size: NA; length: 15; J: TRBJ1-5; D: TRBD1; DNA: TGTGCCAGCAGTCCGACAGGGGGCGCCGGTCAGCCCCAGCATTTT; CDR3: CASSPTGGAGQPQHF
V: TRBV19; size: NA; length: 14; J: TRBJ2-6; D: NA; DNA: TGTGCCAGTAGTCCAAGGCCAGGGGCCAACGTCCTGACTTTC; CDR3: CASSPRPGANVLTF
V: TRBV28; size: NA; length: 16; J: TRBJ1-1; D: NA; DNA: TGTGCCAGCAGTTCTTATCGGGGCGGCGCGAACACTGAAGCTTTCTTT; CDR3: CASSSYRGGANTEAFF